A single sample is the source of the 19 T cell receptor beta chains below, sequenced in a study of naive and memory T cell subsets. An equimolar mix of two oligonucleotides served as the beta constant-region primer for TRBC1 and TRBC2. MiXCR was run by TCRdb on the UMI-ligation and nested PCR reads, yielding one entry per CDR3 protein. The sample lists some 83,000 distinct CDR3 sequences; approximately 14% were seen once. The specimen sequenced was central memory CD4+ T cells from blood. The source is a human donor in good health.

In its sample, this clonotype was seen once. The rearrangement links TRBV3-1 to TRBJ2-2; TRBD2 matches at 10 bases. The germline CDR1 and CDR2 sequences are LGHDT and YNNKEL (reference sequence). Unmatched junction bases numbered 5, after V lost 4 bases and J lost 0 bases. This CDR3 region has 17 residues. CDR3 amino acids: CASSRRLAGPNTGELFF. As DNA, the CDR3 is TGTGCCAGCAGCCGGAGACTAGCGGGCCCGAACACCGGGGAGCTGTTTTTT.

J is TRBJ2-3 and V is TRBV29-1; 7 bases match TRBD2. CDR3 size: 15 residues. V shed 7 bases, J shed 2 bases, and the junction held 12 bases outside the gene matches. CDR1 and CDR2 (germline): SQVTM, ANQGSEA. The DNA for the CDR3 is TGCAGCGCTTCCTTCGGGACTACCCACACAGATACGCAGTATTTT. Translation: CSASFGTTHTDTQYF.

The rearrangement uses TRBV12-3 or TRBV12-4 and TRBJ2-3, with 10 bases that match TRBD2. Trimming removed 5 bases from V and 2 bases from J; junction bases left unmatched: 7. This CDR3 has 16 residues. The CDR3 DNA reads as TGTGCCAGCAGTACCAGGACTAGCGGCCACACAGATACGCAGTATTTT. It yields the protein CASSTRTSGHTDTQYF.

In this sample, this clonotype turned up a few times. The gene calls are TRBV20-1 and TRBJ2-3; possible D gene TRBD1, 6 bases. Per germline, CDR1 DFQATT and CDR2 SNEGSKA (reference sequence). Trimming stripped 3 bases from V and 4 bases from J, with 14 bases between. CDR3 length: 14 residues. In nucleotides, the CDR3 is TGCAGTGCTAGGCGCAGGGGTAGGGCAGATACGCAGTATTTT. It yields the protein CSARRRGRADTQYF.

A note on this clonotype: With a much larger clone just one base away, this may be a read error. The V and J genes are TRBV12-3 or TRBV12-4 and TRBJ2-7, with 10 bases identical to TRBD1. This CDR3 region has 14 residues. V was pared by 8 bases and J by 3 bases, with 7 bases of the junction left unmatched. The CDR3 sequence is CASWSDRGFYEQYF. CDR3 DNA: TGTGCCAGCTGGTCGGACAGGGGGTTCTACGAGCAGTACTTC.

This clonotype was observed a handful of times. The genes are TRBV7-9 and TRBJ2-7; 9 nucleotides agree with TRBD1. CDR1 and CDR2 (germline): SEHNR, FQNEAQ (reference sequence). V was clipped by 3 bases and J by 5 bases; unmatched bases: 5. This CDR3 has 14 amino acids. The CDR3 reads CASSLGTGLNEQYF. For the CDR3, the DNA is TGTGCCAGCAGCTTGGGGACAGGGTTGAACGAGCAGTACTTC.

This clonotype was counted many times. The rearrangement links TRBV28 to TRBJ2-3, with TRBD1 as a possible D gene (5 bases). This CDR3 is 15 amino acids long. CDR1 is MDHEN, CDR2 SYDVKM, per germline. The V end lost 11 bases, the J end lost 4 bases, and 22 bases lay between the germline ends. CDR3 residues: CASTPGSGPPDTQYF. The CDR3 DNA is TGTGCCTCAACACCGGGTTCAGGGCCCCCAGATACGCAGTATTTT.

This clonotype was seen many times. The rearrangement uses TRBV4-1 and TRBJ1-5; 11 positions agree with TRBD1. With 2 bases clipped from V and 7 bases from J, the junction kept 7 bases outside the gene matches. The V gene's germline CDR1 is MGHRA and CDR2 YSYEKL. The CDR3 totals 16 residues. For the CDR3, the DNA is TGCGCCAGCAGCCAATTGGACAGGGGGCAGGACCAGCCCCAGCATTTT. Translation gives CASSQLDRGQDQPQHF.

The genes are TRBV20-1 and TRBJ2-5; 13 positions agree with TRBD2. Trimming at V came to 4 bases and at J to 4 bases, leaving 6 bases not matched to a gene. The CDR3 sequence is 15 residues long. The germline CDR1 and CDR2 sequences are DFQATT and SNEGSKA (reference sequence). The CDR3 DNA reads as TGCAGTGCTACACCCCGACTAGCGGGAGGAGAGACCCAGTACTTC. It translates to CSATPRLAGGETQYF.

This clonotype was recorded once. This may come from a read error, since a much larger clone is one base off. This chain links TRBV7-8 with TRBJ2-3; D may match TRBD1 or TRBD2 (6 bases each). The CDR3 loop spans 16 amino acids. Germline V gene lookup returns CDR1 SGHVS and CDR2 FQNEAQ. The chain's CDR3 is CARSLRGDPSTDTQYF. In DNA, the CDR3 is TGTGCCAGAAGCTTAAGGGGGGACCCAAGCACAGATACGCAGTATTTT.

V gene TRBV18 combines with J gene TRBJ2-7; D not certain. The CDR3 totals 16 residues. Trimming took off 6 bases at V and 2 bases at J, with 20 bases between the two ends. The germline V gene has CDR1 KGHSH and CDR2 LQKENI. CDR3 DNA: TGTGCCAGCTCCTATGCCCCGGGCAGGCAGACCTACGAGCAGTACTTC. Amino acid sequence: CASSYAPGRQTYEQYF.

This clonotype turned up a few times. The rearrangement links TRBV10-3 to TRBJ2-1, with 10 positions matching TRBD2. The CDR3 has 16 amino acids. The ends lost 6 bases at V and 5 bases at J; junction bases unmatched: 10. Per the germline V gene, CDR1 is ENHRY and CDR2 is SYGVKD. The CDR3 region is CAISGPLAGIDNEQFF. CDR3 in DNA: TGTGCCATCAGCGGACCACTAGCGGGAATCGACAATGAGCAGTTCTTC.

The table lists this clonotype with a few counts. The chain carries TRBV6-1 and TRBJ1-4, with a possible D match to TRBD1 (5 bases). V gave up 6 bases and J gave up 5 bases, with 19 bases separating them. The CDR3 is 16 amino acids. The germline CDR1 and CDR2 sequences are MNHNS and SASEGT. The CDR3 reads CASSRGRAVLNEKLFF. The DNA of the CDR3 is TGTGCCAGCAGCAGAGGCAGGGCGGTTCTAAATGAAAAACTGTTTTTT.

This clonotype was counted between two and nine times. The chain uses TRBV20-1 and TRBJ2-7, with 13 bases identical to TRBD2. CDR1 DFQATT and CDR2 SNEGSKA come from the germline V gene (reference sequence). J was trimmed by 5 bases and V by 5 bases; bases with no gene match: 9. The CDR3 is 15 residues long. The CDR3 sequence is CSAGTGLAGKNEQYF. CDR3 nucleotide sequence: TGCAGTGCTGGGACGGGACTAGCGGGGAAAAACGAGCAGTACTTC.

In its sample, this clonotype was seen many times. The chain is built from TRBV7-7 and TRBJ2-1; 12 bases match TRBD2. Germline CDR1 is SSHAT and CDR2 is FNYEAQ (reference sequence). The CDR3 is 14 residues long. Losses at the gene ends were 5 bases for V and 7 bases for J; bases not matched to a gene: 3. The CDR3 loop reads CASSPGTSGNEQFF. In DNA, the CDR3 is TGTGCCAGCAGCCCCGGGACTAGCGGGAATGAGCAGTTCTTC.

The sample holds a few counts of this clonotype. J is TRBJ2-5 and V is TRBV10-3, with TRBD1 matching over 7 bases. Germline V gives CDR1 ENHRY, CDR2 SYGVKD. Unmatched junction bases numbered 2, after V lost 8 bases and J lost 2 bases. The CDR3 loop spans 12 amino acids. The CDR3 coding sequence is TGTGCCATCGCGGACAGGCAAGAGACCCAGTACTTC. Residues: CAIADRQETQYF.

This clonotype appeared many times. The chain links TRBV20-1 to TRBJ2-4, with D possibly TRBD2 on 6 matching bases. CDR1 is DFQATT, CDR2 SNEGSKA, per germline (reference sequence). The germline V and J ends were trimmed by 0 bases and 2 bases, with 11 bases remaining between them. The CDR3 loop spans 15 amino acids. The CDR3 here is CSARDPGASKNIQYF. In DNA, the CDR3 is TGCAGTGCTAGAGATCCGGGAGCGTCCAAAAACATTCAGTACTTC.

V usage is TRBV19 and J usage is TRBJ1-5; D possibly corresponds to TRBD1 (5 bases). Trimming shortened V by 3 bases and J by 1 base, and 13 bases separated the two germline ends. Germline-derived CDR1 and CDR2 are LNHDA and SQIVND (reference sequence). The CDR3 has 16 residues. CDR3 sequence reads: CASSIGGGGSNQPQHF. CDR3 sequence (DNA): TGTGCCAGTAGTATCGGCGGCGGGGGAAGCAATCAGCCCCAGCATTTT.

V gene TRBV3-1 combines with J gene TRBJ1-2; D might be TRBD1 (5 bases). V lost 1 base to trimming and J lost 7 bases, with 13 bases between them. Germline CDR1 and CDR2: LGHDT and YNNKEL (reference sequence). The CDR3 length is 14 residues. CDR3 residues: CASSQVSGGSGYTF. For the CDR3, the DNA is TGTGCCAGCAGCCAAGTATCGGGGGGGTCTGGCTACACCTTC.